This T cell receptor (beta chain) is drawn from a study of blood T cell repertoires in COVID-19. The V gene lost 0 bases and the J gene lost 3 bases, with 12 bases spanning the gap. CDR3 size: 15 residues. The germline CDR1 and CDR2 sequences are MNHEY and SVGAGI. Here immunoSEQ multiplex PCR was the method, and the copy in TCRdb shows in-frame clones only, minus some. Found here are about 330,000 clones, roughly nine tenths of them singletons; the top ten hold approximately 17%. This TCR was sampled from a woman aged 25 to 45 who had recovered from COVID-19. The sample comprised PBMCs or T cells enriched from blood (not recorded which). V gene TRBV6-5 combines with J gene TRBJ2-7; maybe TRBD2 (6 bases). This CDR3 is CASSYSKNGGYEQYF. The CDR3 DNA reads TGTGCCAGCAGTTACTCCAAAAACGGGGGCTACGAGCAGTACTTC.